A single sample is the source of the 25 T cell receptor beta chains below, sequenced in a study of T cell responses to AZD1222 COVID-19 vaccine. Assay: immunoSEQ multiplex PCR; the TCRdb copy retains only in-frame clones and omits some. The sample contains tens of thousands of clones, 88% of which appear only once. The specimen comprised peripheral blood, sampled 28 days after the second AZD1222 dose. These receptors were taken from an adult who received the AZD1222 COVID-19 vaccine.

The chain joins TRBV30 to TRBJ2-2; TRBD2 matches 14 bases. CDR3 size: 15 residues. J was trimmed by 6 bases and V by 5 bases; bases with no gene match: 5. The germline CDR1 and CDR2 sequences are GTSNPN and SVGIG (reference sequence). CDR3 amino acids: CAWDPGLAGAGELFF. The CDR3 DNA reads TGTGCCTGGGACCCGGGACTAGCGGGAGCCGGGGAGCTGTTTTTT.

The J gene is TRBJ1-2, the V gene TRBV7-9, with 12 bases lining up with TRBD1. Germline V CDR1 and CDR2: SEHNR, FQNEAQ (reference sequence). Trimming cost V 1 base and J 8 bases; bases outside gene matches: 5. CDR3 length equals 15 residues. The CDR3 DNA is TGTGCCAGCAGCTTAGATGGGACAGGGGGCGAAGGCTACACCTTC. Protein product: CASSLDGTGGEGYTF.

V and J are TRBV28 and TRBJ1-1; D remains ambiguous. This CDR3 spans 12 amino acids. Trimming shortened V by 8 bases and J by 1 base, and 8 bases separated the two germline ends. Germline loops: CDR1 MDHEN, CDR2 SYDVKM. The DNA of the CDR3 is TGTGCCAGCGGGCTGGAGAACACTGAAGCTTTCTTT. As protein: CASGLENTEAFF.

The V and J genes are TRBV19 and TRBJ2-3; D is unclear. The germline gives CDR1 LNHDA, CDR2 SQIVND (reference sequence). The CDR3 totals 16 residues. V lost 5 bases, J lost 0 bases, and 15 bases lay in between. The CDR3 nucleotides are TGTGCCAGTAGTGGACGCGCCGTTTCTAGCACAGATACGCAGTATTTT. Translating gives CASSGRAVSSTDTQYF. The entire variable domain, with the rest obtained from reference TRBV19 and TRBJ2-3, is as follows: DGGITQSPKYLFRKEGQNVTLSCEQNLNHDAMYWYRQDPGQGLRLIYYSQIVNDFQKGDIAEGYSVSREKKESFPLTVTSAQKNPTAFYLCASSGRAVSSTDTQYFGPGTRLTVL.

The CDR3 loop reads CASSQEPFVGANTGELFF. In DNA, the CDR3 is TGCGCCAGCAGCCAAGAACCATTCGTGGGTGCGAACACCGGGGAGCTGTTTTTT. This chain connects TRBV4-1 to TRBJ2-2; D gene unclear. The germline V gene encodes CDR1 MGHRA and CDR2 YSYEKL. V lost 0 bases and J lost 0, with 14 bases in between. This CDR3 has 18 amino acids.

The chain combines TRBV6-4 with TRBJ2-2, with unresolved D. The CDR3 consists of 14 residues. Germline CDR1 reads MRHNA; CDR2 reads SNTAGT. V lost 5 bases and J 1 base, leaving 8 bases between the germline ends. The CDR3 loop is CASSLTENTGELFF. The CDR3 DNA reads TGTGCCAGCAGTTTGACTGAGAACACCGGGGAGCTGTTTTTT.

The rearrangement links TRBV5-1 to TRBJ1-1; a possible D gene is TRBD1 (6 bases). This CDR3 has 14 residues. The V end lost 2 bases, the J end lost 2 bases, and 10 bases lay between the germline ends. The germline V gene has CDR1 SGHRS and CDR2 YFSETQ. CDR3 loop: CASSFSGANTEAFF. The CDR3 DNA is TGCGCCAGCAGCTTTTCAGGGGCAAACACTGAAGCTTTCTTT.

This clone was seen a single time. The chain links TRBV27 to TRBJ2-7; maybe TRBD1 (5 bases). Germline V lookup: CDR1 MNHEY, CDR2 SMNVEV (reference sequence). The CDR3 totals 14 residues. V shed 2 bases and J shed 4 bases, with 12 bases lying between them. Here the CDR3 DNA reads TGTGCCAGCAGTTTAGGCAGGGTAGGGTACGAGCAGTACTTC. It codes for CASSLGRVGYEQYF.

The chain has TRBV19 and TRBJ1-1; 8 bases are shared with TRBD1. The germline CDR1 and CDR2 sequences are LNHDA and SQIVND (reference sequence). V shed 2 bases, J shed 5 bases, and the junction held 10 bases outside the gene matches. This CDR3 is 16 amino acids long. Written as DNA, the CDR3 is TGTGCCAGTAGTATATCAGGGGGCGAGGGAGAGACTGAAGCTTTCTTT. This sequence encodes CASSISGGEGETEAFF.

V and J are TRBV19 and TRBJ2-1; TRBD2 aligns across 12 bases. Trimming took 5 bases from V and 7 from J; bases not matched to a gene: 6. Germline CDR1 and CDR2: LNHDA and SQIVND (reference sequence). This CDR3 comprises 15 residues. Written as DNA, the CDR3 is TGTGCCAGTAGTTCAGGACTAGCGGGAATTAATGAGCAGTTCTTC. Translated, it gives CASSSGLAGINEQFF.

This chain joins TRBV28 and TRBJ1-5; maybe TRBD1 (6 bases). Germline V CDR1 and CDR2: MDHEN, SYDVKM. V was cut by 6 bases and J by 9 bases, with 15 bases left in between. The CDR3 sequence is 13 residues long. The CDR3 nucleotides read TGTGCCAGCAGCCTGACAGGTTATTTGCCCCAGCATTTT. This translates into CASSLTGYLPQHF.

This chain uses TRBV4-2 with TRBJ1-5; D not certain. Germline V CDR1 and CDR2: LGHNA, YNFKEQ. Trimming shortened V by 0 bases and J by 2 bases, and 11 bases separated the two germline ends. The CDR3 has 16 amino acids. This CDR3 is CASSQDGGSGNQPQHF. The CDR3 DNA sequence: TGTGCCAGCAGCCAAGATGGAGGATCTGGCAATCAGCCCCAGCATTTT.

CDR3 sequence: CASSPSGQGFPPQHF. CDR3 bases: TGTGCCAGCAGCCCTAGCGGACAGGGTTTTCCGCCCCAGCATTTT. The J gene is TRBJ1-5, the V gene TRBV28; TRBD1 matches 8 bases. Per germline, CDR1 MDHEN and CDR2 SYDVKM. The CDR3 is made up of 15 amino acids. After removal of 6 bases from V and 9 bases from J, the junction contained 13 bases not matched to a gene.

The chain employs TRBV3-1 (or the pseudogene TRBV3-2) and TRBJ2-7; 14 bases align to TRBD2. The ends lost 4 bases at V and 5 bases at J; junction bases unmatched: 10. CDR1 is LGHDT and CDR2 is YNNKEL in the germline V gene (reference sequence). This CDR3 contains 17 residues. In nucleotides, the CDR3 is TGTGCCAGCAGCCCCGGGACTAGCGGGAGAATCGGGAACGAGCAGTACTTC. Amino acids: CASSPGTSGRIGNEQYF.

J is TRBJ1-1 and V is TRBV11-2, with TRBD1 identical over 10 bases. Germline assignment: CDR1 SGHAT and CDR2 FQNNGV. The V and J ends lost 2 bases and 12 bases, in that order; junction bases with no gene match: 6. The CDR3 is 13 residues long. CDR3 protein: CASSLQGTGETFF. The CDR3 nucleotides read TGTGCCAGCAGCTTACAGGGGACAGGGGAAACTTTCTTT.

V and J are TRBV7-2 and TRBJ2-3; no clear D gene. The ends were cut back, 1 base at V and 8 bases at J, with 10 bases in the middle. This CDR3 spans 13 amino acids. Germline loops: CDR1 SGHTA, CDR2 FQGNSA. CDR3 sequence: CASSLEPTPTQYF. The CDR3 nucleotides are TGTGCCAGCAGCTTAGAGCCCACGCCTACGCAGTATTTT.

The chain uses TRBV2 and TRBJ1-4; TRBD1 is a possible D gene (5 bases). Looked up from germline, CDR1 is SNHLY and CDR2 is FYNNEI. The CDR3 has 19 residues. The V gene lost 4 bases and the J gene lost 4 bases, with 25 bases spanning the gap. CDR3 sequence (DNA): TGTGCCAGCAGTGTAACGGTTGGACAAACAACACTGGATAATGAAAAACTGTTTTTT. Protein: CASSVTVGQTTLDNEKLFF.

The chain links TRBV19 to TRBJ1-5; TRBD1 is a possible D gene (5 bases). The germline CDR1 and CDR2 sequences are LNHDA and SQIVND (reference sequence). Trimming took 6 bases from V and 4 from J, leaving 16 bases between them. The CDR3 runs 15 residues. As DNA, the CDR3 is TGTGCCAGTAGGGCTCAAGGGGCAGCTAATCAGCCCCAGCATTTT. It yields the protein CASRAQGAANQPQHF.

The J gene is TRBJ1-1, the V gene TRBV28; no reliable D call. CDR3 length equals 14 residues. Germline V gene sequence: CDR1 MDHEN, CDR2 SYDVKM. Trimming took off 1 base at V and 0 bases at J, with 6 bases between the two ends. This CDR3 reads CASSLSELNTEAFF. CDR3 nucleotides: TGTGCCAGCAGTTTATCAGAATTGAACACTGAAGCTTTCTTT.

V and J are TRBV5-1 and TRBJ1-1; 8 bases line up with TRBD1. Germline-derived CDR1 and CDR2 are SGHRS and YFSETQ. This CDR3 contains 15 residues. Trimming at V came to 4 bases and at J to 3 bases, leaving 8 bases not matched to a gene. The CDR3 DNA reads TGCGCCAGCAGCACTCGACAGGGGAGGGACACTGAAGCTTTCTTT. Translating it yields CASSTRQGRDTEAFF.

About this clone itself: Other nucleotide sequences from this sample produce the same CDR3. The chain employs TRBV3-1 (or the pseudogene TRBV3-2) and TRBJ2-7; D unresolved. The CDR3 consists of 11 residues. Germline-derived CDR1 and CDR2 are LGHDT and YNNKEL (reference sequence). V was trimmed by 6 bases and J by 0 bases, leaving 3 bases between them. The CDR3 nucleotides are TGTGCCAGCAGTAGCTCCTACGAGCAGTACTTC. This sequence encodes CASSSSYEQYF.

The chain couples TRBV30 to TRBJ1-3; D not certain. Trimming took off 7 bases at V and 0 bases at J, with 7 bases between the two ends. The germline V gene has CDR1 GTSNPN and CDR2 SVGIG (reference sequence). The CDR3 is 12 residues long. The CDR3 loop is CASKRSGNTIYF. In DNA form, the CDR3 reads TGTGCCTCCAAGCGCTCTGGAAACACCATATATTTT.

The chain links TRBV5-1 to TRBJ1-1, with D possibly TRBD1 on 5 matching bases. The CDR3 consists of 16 residues. The germline CDR1 and CDR2 sequences are SGHRS and YFSETQ. Trimming removed 5 bases at V and 1 base at J, with 18 bases between. The CDR3 spells CASSLGGREGNTEAFF. CDR3 nucleotides: TGCGCCAGCAGTCTGGGCGGCAGGGAAGGGAACACTGAAGCTTTCTTT.

This clone was seen just once. The V and J genes are TRBV19 and TRBJ2-3, with D perhaps matching TRBD1 or TRBD2 (6 bases each). V was trimmed by 9 bases and J by 5 bases, leaving 12 bases between them. Germline V gene data show CDR1 as LNHDA and CDR2 as SQIVND (reference sequence). CDR3 length equals 12 residues. The DNA for the CDR3 is TGTGCCAGCCAAAGGGGGGAAGATACGCAGTATTTT. Encoded protein: CASQRGEDTQYF.

This clone came up a few times. The J gene is TRBJ2-5, the V gene TRBV9; TRBD2 matches at 7 bases. V shed 2 bases, J shed 0 bases, and the junction held 4 bases outside the gene matches. Germline loops: CDR1 SGDLS, CDR2 YYNGEE. This CDR3 contains 15 residues. The CDR3: CASSVASGHQETQYF. The CDR3, as DNA: TGTGCCAGCAGCGTCGCTAGCGGACACCAAGAGACCCAGTACTTC.